The 2 T cell receptor beta chains below all came from one sample that was sequenced in a study of blood T cell repertoires in COVID-19. Produced via immunoSEQ multiplex PCR; TCRdb's table is partial and in-frame only. The sample contains around 180,000 clones, under 90% of which appear only once. Sequencing was done on a sample of peripheral blood. The receptor source for this set is a human donor in a cohort sampled during active COVID-19.

The chain uses TRBV28 and TRBJ2-7; 8 bases map to TRBD1. There are 11 residues in the CDR3. Germline CDR1 MDHEN, CDR2 SYDVKM. Trimming at V came to 5 bases and at J to 6 bases, leaving 0 bases not matched to a gene. The CDR3 nucleotides read TGTGCCAGCAGTGGACAGGGCGAGCAGTACTTC. Translated: CASSGQGEQYF.

The gene calls are TRBV24-1 and TRBJ1-1; D not resolved. The CDR3 has 17 amino acids. Trimming removed 4 bases at V and 7 bases at J, with 24 bases between. Germline assignment: CDR1 KGHDR and CDR2 SFDVKD. CDR3 protein: CATSDRTPSYLKNEAFF. The DNA of the CDR3 is TGTGCCACCAGTGACCGCACCCCATCTTACTTAAAAAATGAAGCTTTCTTT.